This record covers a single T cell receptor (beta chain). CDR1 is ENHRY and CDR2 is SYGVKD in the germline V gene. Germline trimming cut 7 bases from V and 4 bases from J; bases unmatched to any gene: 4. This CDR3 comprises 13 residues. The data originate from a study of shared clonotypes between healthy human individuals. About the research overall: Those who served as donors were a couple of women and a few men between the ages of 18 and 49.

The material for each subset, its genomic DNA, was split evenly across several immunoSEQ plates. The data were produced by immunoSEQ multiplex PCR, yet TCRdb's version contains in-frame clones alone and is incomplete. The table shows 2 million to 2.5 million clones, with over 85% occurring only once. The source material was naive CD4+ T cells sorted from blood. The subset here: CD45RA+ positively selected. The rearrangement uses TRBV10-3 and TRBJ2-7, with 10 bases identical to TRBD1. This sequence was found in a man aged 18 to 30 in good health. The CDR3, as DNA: TGTGCCATCAATTGGGACAGGGGATACGAGCAGTACTTC. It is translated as CAINWDRGYEQYF.